The 27 T cell receptor beta chains below come from one sample, sequenced in a study of T-cell reconstitution after alpha-beta-depleted transplantation in children. TCRbeta library preparation incorporated unique molecular identifiers. Each CDR3 protein is one row after TCRdb ran MiXCR on the PCR reads. The data contain 550,000 to 800,000 distinct CDR3 sequences, 13% of them singletons. The sequences come from PBMCs, collected before TCRalphabeta/CD19-depleted stem cell transplant. Source of these receptors: a girl aged 2-10 years with congenital amegakaryocytic thrombocytopenia, due to receive a stem cell transplant.

This clonotype appeared a few times. The chain combines TRBV7-8 with TRBJ1-2, with D uncertain. The CDR3 totals 15 residues. Trimming took off 4 bases at V and 0 bases at J, with 12 bases between the two ends. In germline, CDR1 is SGHVS, CDR2 FQNEAQ. CDR3 region: CASSYGVLTNYGYTF. The CDR3 DNA sequence: TGTGCCAGCAGCTACGGGGTCCTGACTAACTATGGCTACACCTTC.

This clonotype was picked up a small number of times. The chain links TRBV7-6 to TRBJ2-7; the match to TRBD2 covers 9 bases. Germline CDR1 and CDR2: SGHVS and FNYEAQ. This CDR3 has 16 residues. Trimming removed 1 base from V and 4 bases from J; junction bases left unmatched: 8. Here the CDR3 reads CASSLVSGTSPYEQYF. As DNA, the CDR3 is TGTGCCAGCAGCTTAGTTTCCGGGACTAGCCCTTACGAGCAGTACTTC. The full variable domain, rest sourced from reference TRBV7-6 and TRBJ2-7, is GAGVSQSPRYKVTKRGQDVALRCDPISGHVSLYWYRQALGQGPEFLTYFNYEAQQDKSGLPNDRFSAERPEGSISTLTIQRTEQRDSAMYRCASSLVSGTSPYEQYFGPGTRLTVT.

Ten or more counts support this clonotype. The chain combines TRBV20-1 with TRBJ1-6; possible D gene TRBD1, 5 bases. This CDR3 is 12 amino acids long. The V and J ends lost 5 bases and 7 bases respectively, with 9 bases between them. The germline CDR1 and CDR2 sequences are DFQATT and SNEGSKA (reference sequence). The CDR3 here is CSAGDENSPLHF. The CDR3 DNA reads TGCAGTGCTGGGGACGAAAATTCACCCCTCCACTTT.

As concerns this clonotype: At one boundary the junction diverges from the germline segment, which might be a read error. The chain links TRBV20-1 to TRBJ2-3, with 8 bases that match TRBD2. The germline V gene has CDR1 DFQATT and CDR2 SNEGSKA (reference sequence). CDR3 size: 15 residues. Written as DNA, the CDR3 is TGCAATGCTAGCGCCGTTAGCGGGAATGAGGATACGCAGTATTTT. Protein: CNASAVSGNEDTQYF.

The chain is built from TRBV7-2 and TRBJ2-7; 8 nucleotides match TRBD2. This CDR3 spans 14 amino acids. The germline CDR1 and CDR2 sequences are SGHTA and FQGNSA. Losses at the gene ends were 3 bases for V and 6 bases for J; bases not matched to a gene: 7. CDR3 sequence reads: CASSFWRREGEQYF. The DNA of the CDR3 is TGTGCCAGCAGCTTTTGGCGTCGGGAGGGCGAGCAGTACTTC.

The sample holds a few counts of this clonotype. The V call is TRBV18, the J call TRBJ2-3, with D maybe TRBD1 (5 bases). V was cut by 8 bases and J by 5 bases, with 17 bases left in between. CDR3 size: 14 residues. The germline V gene encodes CDR1 KGHSH and CDR2 LQKENI. The CDR3 protein is CASARQGVGDTQYF. Written as DNA, the CDR3 is TGTGCCAGCGCCCGCCAAGGGGTCGGAGATACGCAGTATTTT.

This clonotype was detected many times. The chain couples TRBV20-1 to TRBJ2-2, with D unclear. Trimming cost V 0 bases and J 5 bases, with 16 bases left between them. The CDR3 consists of 16 residues. CDR1 DFQATT and CDR2 SNEGSKA come from the germline V gene (reference sequence). CDR3 sequence (DNA): TGCAGTGCTAGAGATGCACAAAGACAACAGACCGGGGAGCTGTTTTTT. Its protein product is CSARDAQRQQTGELFF.

CDR3 bases: TGCAGTGCTACAGGACTAGCGGGAGGTGGCTCCTACAATGAGCAGTTCTTC. It translates to CSATGLAGGGSYNEQFF. The V call is TRBV20-1, the J call TRBJ2-1, with TRBD2 matching over 14 bases. Looked up from germline, CDR1 is DFQATT and CDR2 is SNEGSKA (reference sequence). The CDR3 is 17 amino acids. V dropped 4 bases and J dropped 0; count of bases not matched to a gene: 5.

This sequence joins TRBV6-5 and TRBJ2-3; 14 nucleotides align to TRBD2. The CDR3 consists of 19 residues. Germline V gene sequence: CDR1 MNHEY, CDR2 SVGAGI. Trimming at V came to 0 bases and at J to 1 base, leaving 6 bases not matched to a gene. CDR3 amino acids: CASSYSGTSGRGGTDTQYF. The CDR3 DNA reads TGTGCCAGCAGTTACTCCGGGACTAGCGGGAGAGGGGGCACAGATACGCAGTATTTT.

This clonotype was observed at least ten times. V usage is TRBV5-1 and J usage is TRBJ2-5; possible D gene TRBD2, 6 bases. Trimming shortened V by 4 bases and J by 1 base, and 11 bases separated the two germline ends. Germline lookup yields CDR1 SGHRS and CDR2 YFSETQ. The CDR3 contains 14 residues. As DNA, the CDR3 is TGCGCCAGCAGCATTTTCGGGGGCCAAGAGACCCAGTACTTC. It encodes CASSIFGGQETQYF. The full variable domain, with the rest looked up from reference TRBV5-1 and TRBJ2-5, is KAGVTQTPRYLIKTRGQQVTLSCSPISGHRSVSWYQQTPGQGLQFLFEYFSETQRNKGNFPGRFSGRQFSNSRSEMNVSTLELGDSALYLCASSIFGGQETQYFGPGTRLLVL.

This clonotype was seen a handful of times. The chain links TRBV29-1 to TRBJ2-1; TRBD2 matches 8 bases. There are 14 residues in the CDR3. J lost 5 bases, V lost 1 base, and 4 bases had no gene match. The V gene's germline CDR1 is SQVTM and CDR2 ANQGSEA. The CDR3, as DNA: TGCAGCGTTGAAGGGGCGGGAGGAGACAATGAGCAGTTCTTC. Its protein product is CSVEGAGGDNEQFF.

This rearrangement joins TRBV7-9 to TRBJ1-3; TRBD1 matches at 7 bases. Germline loops: CDR1 SEHNR, CDR2 FQNEAQ (reference sequence). V was pared by 11 bases and J by 0 bases, with 13 bases of the junction left unmatched. The length of the CDR3 is 16 residues. The CDR3 DNA reads TGTGCCTCTTCGGGTACAGGGGCTAACTCTGGAAACACCATATATTTT. Translated: CASSGTGANSGNTIYF.

J is TRBJ2-1 and V is TRBV7-9; TRBD2 matches 12 bases. CDR3 length equals 15 residues. Per the germline V gene, CDR1 is SEHNR and CDR2 is FQNEAQ (reference sequence). V lost 4 bases, J lost 8 bases, and 6 bases stayed unmatched. The CDR3 DNA follows: TGTGCCAGCAGCTCGACTAGCGGGAGTTCCCATGAGCAGTTCTTC. Its protein product is CASSSTSGSSHEQFF.

This clonotype was seen more than once but under ten times. V is TRBV5-6 and J is TRBJ2-1; tentative D call: TRBD2 (5 bases). From germline, CDR1 is SGHDT and CDR2 YYEEEE. The CDR3 is 12 residues long. V shed 0 bases and J shed 16 bases, with 14 bases lying between them. CDR3 residues: CASSLEAVRSFF. The DNA of the CDR3 is TGTGCCAGCAGCTTGGAAGCGGTTAGAAGTTTCTTC.

In its sample, this clonotype was seen many times. The chain combines TRBV20-1 with TRBJ2-3; D could derive from TRBD1 or TRBD2 (6 bases each). The length of the CDR3 is 15 residues. Germline lookup yields CDR1 DFQATT and CDR2 SNEGSKA (reference sequence). Trimming removed 5 bases from V and 0 bases from J, with 15 bases in between. The CDR3: CSAGEGGTSTDTQYF. The CDR3 nucleotides read TGCAGTGCTGGGGAAGGGGGGACTAGCACAGATACGCAGTATTTT.

This clonotype was detected a few times. The chain joins TRBV20-1 to TRBJ1-4; 7 nucleotides agree with TRBD1. V lost 6 bases, J lost 7 bases, and 8 bases stayed unmatched. The CDR3 runs 13 residues. The germline CDR1 and CDR2 sequences are DFQATT and SNEGSKA (reference sequence). The CDR3 DNA sequence: TGCAGTGCGACAGGGAATTCGGTTGAAAAACTGTTTTTT. This translates into CSATGNSVEKLFF.

This clonotype has a count of ten or more. The chain links TRBV5-1 to TRBJ2-3, with 9 bases fitting TRBD2. V lost 4 bases to trimming and J lost 1 base; unmatched junction nucleotides: 7. This CDR3 comprises 16 residues. CDR1 SGHRS and CDR2 YFSETQ come from the germline V gene. CDR3 sequence (DNA): TGCGCCAGCAGCCTCCGACTAGCGGAGCGCACAGATACGCAGTATTTT. Amino acids: CASSLRLAERTDTQYF.

Turning to this clonotype: A much larger clone is a single base away; this may be a read error. The rearrangement uses TRBV20-1 and TRBJ2-2; D remains ambiguous. The germline V and J ends were trimmed by 5 bases and 6 bases, with 13 bases remaining between them. This CDR3 region has 13 residues. Looked up from germline, CDR1 is DFQATT and CDR2 is SNEGSKA (reference sequence). The CDR3 coding sequence is TGCAGTGCTGCGAAGCTGTCCCCCGGGGAGCTGTTTTTT. It specifies CSAAKLSPGELFF.

This clonotype was counted many times. J is TRBJ2-1 and V is TRBV20-1, with TRBD2 matching 9 bases. There are 15 residues in the CDR3. Germline V lookup: CDR1 DFQATT, CDR2 SNEGSKA (reference sequence). V lost 5 bases and J lost 0; bases outside the gene matches: 5. The DNA of the CDR3 is TGCAGTGCTTCCCCACTAGCGGGCTCCTACAATGAGCAGTTCTTC. As protein: CSASPLAGSYNEQFF.

V usage is TRBV5-1 and J usage is TRBJ2-1; no firm D call. Looked up from germline, CDR1 is SGHRS and CDR2 is YFSETQ. This CDR3 spans 13 amino acids. The germline V and J ends were trimmed by 0 bases and 11 bases, with 12 bases remaining between them. CDR3 sequence (DNA): TGCGCCAGCAGCTTGGATGCCAAATCGAAGCAGTTCTTC. Translating it yields CASSLDAKSKQFF.

This clonotype has a count of ten or more. The rearrangement joins TRBV20-1 to TRBJ1-4; D remains ambiguous. Germline CDR1 reads DFQATT; CDR2 reads SNEGSKA (reference sequence). V lost 4 bases to trimming and J lost 8 bases, with 8 bases between them. This CDR3 has 11 residues. CDR3 region: CSATISEKLFF. Here the CDR3 DNA reads TGCAGTGCTACCATTTCCGAAAAACTGTTTTTT.

This clonotype was found a few times. The chain carries TRBV20-1 and TRBJ2-2; TRBD1 might be the D (6 bases). The ends were cut back, 3 bases at V and 0 bases at J, with 8 bases in the middle. CDR1 and CDR2 (germline): DFQATT, SNEGSKA (reference sequence). The CDR3 totals 14 residues. CDR3 in amino acids: CSARRTANTGELFF. The CDR3 DNA follows: TGCAGTGCTAGGCGGACAGCGAACACCGGGGAGCTGTTTTTT.

This clonotype was counted at least ten times. The chain combines TRBV28 with TRBJ2-5; tentative D call: TRBD2 (5 bases). CDR3 length: 18 residues. Looked up from germline, CDR1 is MDHEN and CDR2 is SYDVKM. V was clipped by 3 bases and J by 0 bases, with 20 bases between them. The CDR3 coding sequence is TGTGCCAGCAGTTTTTTTAGCTTCGGACTCAGGTACCAAGAGACCCAGTACTTC. It encodes CASSFFSFGLRYQETQYF.

This clonotype was counted at least ten times. The J gene is TRBJ2-1, the V gene TRBV5-1; 7 nucleotides line up with TRBD2. The V gene end was trimmed by 4 bases and the J gene end by 10 bases; junction bases not matched to a gene: 29. The CDR3 sequence is 20 residues long. CDR1 and CDR2 from the germline V gene are SGHRS and YFSETQ. In DNA form, the CDR3 reads TGCGCCAGCAGCCCGACTACCCTTTTTTACCGGCGGGAGAGTACTAAGGAGCAGTTCTTC. This encodes CASSPTTLFYRRESTKEQFF.

At least ten counts were recorded for this clonotype. The rearrangement links TRBV11-2 to TRBJ1-4; 9 bases line up with TRBD1. CDR3 length: 15 residues. Germline V CDR1 and CDR2: SGHAT, FQNNGV. V shed 4 bases and J 6 bases; nucleotides not matched to a gene: 6. This CDR3 is CASSYHRGRYEKLFF. The CDR3 DNA reads TGTGCCAGCAGCTACCACAGGGGGCGATATGAAAAACTGTTTTTT. The variable domain in full, with the rest retrieved from reference TRBV11-2 and TRBJ1-4, is EAGVAQSPRYKIIEKRQSVAFWCNPISGHATLYWYQQILGQGPKLLIQFQNNGVVDDSQLPKDRFSAERLKGVDSTLKIQPAKLEDSAVYLCASSYHRGRYEKLFFGSGTQLSVL.

This clonotype occurred many times. V usage is TRBV7-3 and J usage is TRBJ2-1; 12 bases agree with TRBD2. This CDR3 comprises 15 residues. After removal of 3 bases from V and 6 bases from J, the junction contained 3 bases not matched to a gene. Germline values: CDR1 SGHTA, CDR2 FQGTGA. CDR3 protein: CASSFGLAGSNEQFF. CDR3 coding DNA: TGTGCCAGCAGCTTCGGACTAGCGGGAAGCAATGAGCAGTTCTTC.

This clonotype was detected many times. This chain joins TRBV6-1 and TRBJ1-3; D unclear. This CDR3 region has 14 residues. Deletions cut 7 bases from V and 4 bases from J, with 14 bases between. Germline V gene sequence: CDR1 MNHNS, CDR2 SASEGT. DNA of the CDR3: TGTGCCAGCATGGCCGGTGGGATCGGAAACACCATATATTTT. This translates into CASMAGGIGNTIYF.